Presented here are 13 T cell receptor beta chains from one specimen sequenced in a study of T cells in Graves' hyperthyroidism and ophthalmopathy (dated by TCRdb to about 2019). Receptor libraries were prepared by multiplex PCR. TCRdb lists the instrument as Illumina HiSeq 2000. The TCR beta CDR3 regions were amplified from RNA transcripts. The first round of RT-PCR for the TCR CDR3 was performed with the HTBI primer set and the Qiagen OneStep RT-PCR kit. TCRdb ran its own pipeline on the public reads, namely fastp trimming at Q25 and MiXCR clone calling, and kept in-frame beta chains. A single entry per CDR3 protein holds the most common genes and DNA from its merged rows. Within this sample are under 350,000 distinct CDR3 sequences, with about an eighth of them counted one time only. The ten top clones hold roughly 8% of the sample. The specimen was blood. The receptor source for this set is a young woman with Graves' hyperthyroidism that later progressed to Graves' ophthalmopathy.

The rearrangement uses TRBV29-1 and TRBJ1-2; 7 bases fit TRBD1. CDR1 is SQVTM and CDR2 is ANQGSEA in the germline V gene. With V trimmed by 0 bases and J by 7 bases, 17 bases remained unmatched. This CDR3 contains 17 residues. CDR3 residues: CSVEERGRLTGGSGYTF. CDR3 nucleotides: TGCAGCGTTGAAGAAAGGGGGCGTCTCACAGGCGGTTCTGGCTACACCTTC.

This clonotype was recorded many times. This sequence joins TRBV10-3 and TRBJ1-1; D might be TRBD1 (5 bases). The CDR3 is made up of 13 amino acids. V was trimmed by 0 bases and J by 6 bases, leaving 8 bases between them. Looked up from germline, CDR1 is ENHRY and CDR2 is SYGVKD. The CDR3 here is CAISESKGPEAFF. Written as DNA, the CDR3 is TGTGCCATCAGTGAGTCGAAGGGGCCTGAAGCTTTCTTT.

In its sample, this clonotype was seen many times. This chain connects TRBV12-3 or TRBV12-4 to TRBJ2-7; TRBD2 matches at 14 bases. The CDR3 is 16 amino acids. The ends lost 1 base at V and 4 bases at J; junction bases unmatched: 3. CDR3 loop: CASSLGGLAGEYEQYF. The CDR3 DNA follows: TGTGCCAGCAGTTTAGGGGGACTAGCGGGAGAATACGAGCAGTACTTC.

This chain connects TRBV27 to TRBJ2-3; 11 nucleotides match TRBD2. Germline trimming cut 6 bases from V and 3 bases from J; bases unmatched to any gene: 8. The V gene's germline CDR1 is MNHEY and CDR2 SMNVEV (reference sequence). This CDR3 spans 16 amino acids. The CDR3 region has the DNA TGTGCCAGCAGCTATTTCCTAGCGGGGGGTACAGATACGCAGTATTTT. This encodes CASSYFLAGGTDTQYF.

This chain links TRBV9 with TRBJ2-7; D gene ambiguous. In germline, CDR1 is SGDLS, CDR2 YYNGEE. CDR3 size: 16 residues. V was trimmed by 3 bases and J by 0 bases, leaving 16 bases between them. This chain's CDR3 is CASSAEDRKGSYEQYF. As DNA, the CDR3 is TGTGCCAGCAGCGCAGAAGACCGAAAAGGCTCCTACGAGCAGTACTTC.

This clonotype was detected only a few times. The gene calls are TRBV9 and TRBJ2-5; no definite D call. The ends were cut back, 0 bases at V and 5 bases at J, with 11 bases in the middle. CDR3 length: 14 amino acids. Per germline, CDR1 SGDLS and CDR2 YYNGEE. This CDR3 reads CASSVGSNLETQYF. CDR3 nucleotides: TGTGCCAGCAGCGTAGGGTCCAACCTGGAGACCCAGTACTTC.

The V gene is TRBV19, the J gene TRBJ2-7; 12 bases agree with TRBD2. The junction had 4 bases not matched to a gene; V was cut back by 1 base and J by 3 bases. Per germline, CDR1 LNHDA and CDR2 SQIVND (reference sequence). The CDR3 extends over 16 amino acids. The CDR3 spells CASSIVASGRGYEQYF. CDR3 nucleotide sequence: TGTGCCAGTAGTATAGTGGCTAGCGGGAGGGGCTACGAGCAGTACTTC. The full variable domain, rest sourced from reference TRBV19 and TRBJ2-7, is DGGITQSPKYLFRKEGQNVTLSCEQNLNHDAMYWYRQDPGQGLRLIYYSQIVNDFQKGDIAEGYSVSREKKESFPLTVTSAQKNPTAFYLCASSIVASGRGYEQYFGPGTRLTVT.

This clonotype was detected ten times or more. The chain combines TRBV27 with TRBJ2-3; D call uncertain. V was shortened by 3 bases and J by 4 bases, with 11 bases between the two germline ends. This CDR3 comprises 14 residues. Germline V gene data show CDR1 as MNHEY and CDR2 as SMNVEV (reference sequence). CDR3 loop: CASSFGVVPDTQYF. CDR3 coding DNA: TGTGCCAGCAGTTTCGGAGTGGTGCCAGATACGCAGTATTTT.

This clonotype appeared many times. V and J are TRBV27 and TRBJ2-2; D may be TRBD1 (5 bases). Germline V gives CDR1 MNHEY, CDR2 SMNVEV (reference sequence). The length of the CDR3 is 15 residues. The V end lost 6 bases, the J end lost 4 bases, and 15 bases lay between the germline ends. The CDR3 spells CASRMGQGRTGELFF. The CDR3 region has the DNA TGTGCCAGCAGAATGGGGCAGGGTCGCACCGGGGAGCTGTTTTTT.

This clonotype occurred many times. The chain links TRBV5-1 to TRBJ2-3; tentative D call: TRBD2 (5 bases). Trimming took off 4 bases at V and 4 bases at J, with 13 bases between the two ends. The CDR3 sequence is 14 residues long. Germline values: CDR1 SGHRS, CDR2 YFSETQ. The CDR3 sequence: CASSPQRAPDTQYF. The CDR3 DNA is TGCGCCAGCAGCCCGCAGAGGGCTCCAGATACGCAGTATTTT.

In this sample, this clonotype turned up a few times. V and J are TRBV14 and TRBJ1-6; D is possibly TRBD1 (6 bases). Germline V gene data show CDR1 as SGHDN and CDR2 as FVKESK. The CDR3 is 13 residues long. V was trimmed by 2 bases and J by 10 bases, leaving 9 bases between them. The CDR3 here is CASSQLGGSPLHF. CDR3 DNA: TGTGCCAGCAGCCAATTGGGGGGCTCACCCCTCCACTTT.

V and J are TRBV12-3 or TRBV12-4 and TRBJ2-7, with 7 nucleotides matching TRBD1. CDR3 size: 14 residues. V shed 5 bases, J shed 3 bases, and the junction held 7 bases outside the gene matches. In DNA, the CDR3 is TGTGCCAGCAGTGCCGGGACAGATTACTACGAGCAGTACTTC. Its protein product is CASSAGTDYYEQYF.

This clonotype was observed at least ten times. This rearrangement joins TRBV7-3 to TRBJ2-7, with 10 nucleotides matching TRBD1. The junction had 20 bases not matched to a gene; V was cut back by 5 bases and J by 7 bases. The germline CDR1 and CDR2 sequences are SGHTA and FQGTGA. The CDR3 covers 18 residues. CDR3 nucleotides: TGTGCCAGCAGCCTAAGTTCTGTTCTCGGGGACAGGGGTGAGGAGCAGTACTTC. Translating gives CASSLSSVLGDRGEEQYF.